Listed here are 7 T cell receptor beta chains from one sample, sequenced in a study of T cell changes during pregnancy in multiple sclerosis. The assay was immunoSEQ multiplex PCR, and TCRdb's table has in-frame clones only and misses some. The sample includes tens of thousands of clones, roughly 92% of them seen just once. The material sequenced was CD4+ T cells from peripheral blood mononuclear cells, taken before pregnancy. The receptors originated from a female donor with multiple sclerosis, enrolled in a pregnancy study.

The V gene is TRBV11-3, the J gene TRBJ2-7; 7 nucleotides line up with TRBD2. The CDR3 is 16 residues long. V was clipped by 10 bases and J by 3 bases; unmatched bases: 18. CDR1 and CDR2 from the germline V gene are SGHNT and YENEEA. CDR3 in amino acids: CATGLAVGWGCYEQYF. The CDR3 DNA follows: TGTGCCACCGGGCTAGCGGTAGGGTGGGGATGCTACGAGCAGTACTTC.

This clone showed up just once. The junction shows a germline mismatch at one end, possibly a read error. This sequence joins TRBV7-7 and TRBJ2-5, with D possibly matching TRBD1 (6 bases). CDR1 is SSHAT and CDR2 is FNYEAQ in the germline V gene (reference sequence). The CDR3 loop spans 16 amino acids. The CDR3 loop reads CASSYGTLTPMGTQYF. The CDR3 DNA reads as TGTGCTAGCAGCTACGGGACACTCACGCCAATGGGGACCCAGTACTTC. The whole variable domain, filled in from reference TRBV7-7 and TRBJ2-5, reads GAGVSQSPRYKVTKRGQDVTLRCDPISSHATLYWYQQALGQGPEFLTYFNYEAQPDKSGLPSDRFSAERPEGSISTLTIQRTEQRDSAMYRCASSYGTLTPMGTQYFGPGTRLLVL.

The CDR3 here is CASSLDRGLTEAFF. The CDR3 DNA reads as TGTGCCAGTAGTCTCGACAGGGGGCTGACTGAAGCTTTCTTT. V gene TRBV19 combines with J gene TRBJ1-1, with TRBD1 matching over 10 bases. CDR1 is LNHDA, CDR2 SQIVND, per germline (reference sequence). The junction had 5 bases not matched to a gene; V was cut back by 5 bases and J by 5 bases. The CDR3 runs to 14 residues.

The rearrangement joins TRBV7-9 to TRBJ2-2, with unresolved D. Trimming pared 1 base from V and 6 bases from J, leaving 6 bases between. The CDR3 totals 13 residues. Germline V lookup: CDR1 SEHNR, CDR2 FQNEAQ (reference sequence). CDR3 nucleotides: TGTGCCAGCAGCTTAGTTATCGCCGGGGAGCTGTTTTTT. Translation gives CASSLVIAGELFF.

The rearrangement joins TRBV11-3 to TRBJ2-5, with TRBD1 identical over 9 bases. CDR3 length: 14 amino acids. Looked up from germline, CDR1 is SGHNT and CDR2 is YENEEA. V shed 5 bases and J 3 bases; nucleotides not matched to a gene: 4. The CDR3 DNA sequence: TGTGCCAGCAGCGGACGGGACAGGGAAGAGACCCAGTACTTC. This translates into CASSGRDREETQYF. Full variable domain (outside the CDR3, taken from reference TRBV11-3 and TRBJ2-5): EAGVVQSPRYKIIEKKQPVAFWCNPISGHNTLYWYLQNLGQGPELLIRYENEEAVDDSQLPKDRFSAERLKGVDSTLKIQPAELGDSAVYLCASSGRDREETQYFGPGTRLLVL.

J is TRBJ2-7 and V is TRBV6-5, with D perhaps TRBD1 (5 bases). This CDR3 is built from 13 residues. V shed 6 bases and J shed 8 bases, with 17 bases lying between them. Germline V gene data show CDR1 as MNHEY and CDR2 as SVGAGI. CDR3 coding DNA: TGTGCCAGCAGCCGTGACAGTTTGGGAAAGCAGTACTTC. This sequence encodes CASSRDSLGKQYF.

The chain couples TRBV7-2 to TRBJ1-1; 7 bases map to TRBD1. The CDR3 contains 14 residues. CDR1 and CDR2 from the germline V gene are SGHTA and FQGNSA. J lost 4 bases, V lost 2 bases, and 4 bases had no gene match. CDR3 sequence (DNA): TGTGCCAGCAGCTTAAAAGGGGGCGGCACTGAAGCTTTCTTT. Amino acids: CASSLKGGGTEAFF.